This T cell receptor (beta chain) comes out of a study of molecular identifiers for immune sequencing clone quantification. Previously described methods and listed TCR primers were used for bulk TCR libraries. TCRdb processed the PCR reads anew with MiXCR; each CDR3 protein has one entry. The repertoire holds around 300,000 distinct CDR3 sequences, under 25% seen once, with 0.65% to 0.75% in the top ten. Turning to this clonotype: Its cognate antigen is unknown. This is likely a read error, given that the CDR3 carries no conserved phenylalanine or tryptophan at its end.

Sorting recovered naive CD8 T cells on a CD8+CD4-CCR7+CD45RA+ profile. General study points: Researchers reportedly could pick up spiked Jurkat TCR RNA from one cell mixed into 1 million or so naive cells. Naive cells had under 1% of molecules in clones above 20 RNA copies, effectors over 98%.

Trimming pared 5 bases from V and 3 bases from J, leaving 17 bases between. The CDR3 has 14 residues. Per the germline V gene, CDR1 is DFQATT and CDR2 is SNEGSKA (reference sequence). The source is a human donor in good health. Some libraries in this study had Jurkat cell RNA spiked in. This chain links TRBV20-1 with TRBJ2-7; no clear D gene. Material for sequencing was naive CD8+ T cells from blood, with Jurkat cell RNA spiked in. Subset described: FACS-sorted CD8+CD4-CCR7+CD45RA+ naive T cells. The CDR3 is CSASTYYQLYEQYI. In DNA, the CDR3 is TGCAGTGCTTCGACGTACTACCAGCTCTACGAGCAGTACATC.